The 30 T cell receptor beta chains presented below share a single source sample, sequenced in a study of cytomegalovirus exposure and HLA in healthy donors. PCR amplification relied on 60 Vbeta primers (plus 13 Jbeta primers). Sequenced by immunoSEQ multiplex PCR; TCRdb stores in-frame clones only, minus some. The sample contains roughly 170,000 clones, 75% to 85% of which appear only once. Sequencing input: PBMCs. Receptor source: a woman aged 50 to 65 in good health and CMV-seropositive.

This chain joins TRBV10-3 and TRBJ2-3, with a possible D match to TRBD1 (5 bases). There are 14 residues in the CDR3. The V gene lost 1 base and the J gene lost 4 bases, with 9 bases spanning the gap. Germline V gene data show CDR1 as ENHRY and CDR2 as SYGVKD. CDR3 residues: CAISEWEGADTQYF. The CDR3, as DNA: TGTGCCATCAGTGAGTGGGAAGGGGCAGATACGCAGTATTTT.

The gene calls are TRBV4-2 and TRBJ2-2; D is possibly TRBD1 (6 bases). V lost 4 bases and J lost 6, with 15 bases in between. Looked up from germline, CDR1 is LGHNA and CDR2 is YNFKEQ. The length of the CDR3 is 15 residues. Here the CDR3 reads CASSPEGDRSGELFF. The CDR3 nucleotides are TGTGCCAGCAGCCCCGAAGGAGACAGGTCCGGGGAGCTGTTTTTT.

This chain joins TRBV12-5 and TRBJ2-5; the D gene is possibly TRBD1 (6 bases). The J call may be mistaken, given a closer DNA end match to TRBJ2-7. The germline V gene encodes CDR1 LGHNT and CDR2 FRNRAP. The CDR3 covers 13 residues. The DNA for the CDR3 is TGTGCTAGTGCGACAGGATTAGCCTACGAGCAGTACTTC. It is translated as CASATGLAYEQYF.

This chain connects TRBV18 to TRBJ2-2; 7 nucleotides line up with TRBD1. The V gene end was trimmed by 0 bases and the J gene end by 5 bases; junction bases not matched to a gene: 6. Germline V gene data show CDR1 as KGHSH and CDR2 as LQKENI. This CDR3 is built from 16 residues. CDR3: CASSPPGQPRTGELFF. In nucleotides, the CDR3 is TGTGCCAGCTCACCACCGGGACAGCCGAGGACCGGGGAGCTGTTTTTT.

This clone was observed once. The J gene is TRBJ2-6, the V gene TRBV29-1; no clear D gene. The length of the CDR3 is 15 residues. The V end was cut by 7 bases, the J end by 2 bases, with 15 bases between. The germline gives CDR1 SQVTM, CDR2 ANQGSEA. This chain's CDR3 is CSGITAATGANVLTF. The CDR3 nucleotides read TGCAGCGGGATTACAGCTGCCACTGGGGCCAACGTCCTGACTTTC.

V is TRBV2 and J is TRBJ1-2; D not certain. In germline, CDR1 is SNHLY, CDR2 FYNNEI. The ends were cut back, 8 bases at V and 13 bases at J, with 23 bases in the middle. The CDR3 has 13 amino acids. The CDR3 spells CASGSLASFGGTF. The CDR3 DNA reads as TGTGCCAGCGGCAGCCTTGCGAGCTTCGGAGGCACCTTC.

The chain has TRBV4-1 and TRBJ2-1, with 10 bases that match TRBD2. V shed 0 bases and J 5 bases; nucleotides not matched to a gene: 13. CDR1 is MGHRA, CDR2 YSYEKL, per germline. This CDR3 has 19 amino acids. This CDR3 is CASSQDGSFSGGYHNEQFF. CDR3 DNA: TGCGCCAGCAGCCAAGATGGGTCGTTTAGCGGGGGGTACCACAATGAGCAGTTCTTC.

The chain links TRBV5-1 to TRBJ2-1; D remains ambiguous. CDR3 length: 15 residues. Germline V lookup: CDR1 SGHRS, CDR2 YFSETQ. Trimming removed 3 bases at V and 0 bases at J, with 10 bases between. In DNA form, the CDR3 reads TGCGCCAGCAGCTCCAGCGTTAGCTCCTACAATGAGCAGTTCTTC. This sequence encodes CASSSSVSSYNEQFF.

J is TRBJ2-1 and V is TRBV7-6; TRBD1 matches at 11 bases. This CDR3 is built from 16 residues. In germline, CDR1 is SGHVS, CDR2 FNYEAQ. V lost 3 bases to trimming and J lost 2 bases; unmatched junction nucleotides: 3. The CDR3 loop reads CASSLDRGRPYNEQFF. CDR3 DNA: TGTGCCAGCAGCTTGGACAGGGGGCGACCCTACAATGAGCAGTTCTTC.

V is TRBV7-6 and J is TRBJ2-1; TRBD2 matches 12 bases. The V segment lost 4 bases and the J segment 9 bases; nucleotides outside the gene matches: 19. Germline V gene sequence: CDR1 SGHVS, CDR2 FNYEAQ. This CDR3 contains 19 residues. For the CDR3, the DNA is TGTGCCAGCAGCTCCTCTAGCGGGGGGGCATCCCCCGTGGGTGGTGAGCAGTTCTTC. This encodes CASSSSSGGASPVGGEQFF.

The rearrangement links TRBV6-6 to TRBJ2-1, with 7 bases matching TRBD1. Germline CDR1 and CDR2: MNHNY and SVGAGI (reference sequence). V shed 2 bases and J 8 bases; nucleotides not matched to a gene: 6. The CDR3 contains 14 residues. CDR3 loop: CASSYRGQGDEQFF. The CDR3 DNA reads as TGTGCCAGCAGTTACAGAGGTCAGGGGGATGAGCAGTTCTTC.

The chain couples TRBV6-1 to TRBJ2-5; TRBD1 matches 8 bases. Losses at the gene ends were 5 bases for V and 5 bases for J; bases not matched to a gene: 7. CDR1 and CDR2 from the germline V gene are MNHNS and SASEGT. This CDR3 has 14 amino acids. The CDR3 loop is CASSPSGGRETQYF. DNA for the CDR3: TGTGCCAGCAGTCCGTCAGGGGGCAGGGAGACCCAGTACTTC.

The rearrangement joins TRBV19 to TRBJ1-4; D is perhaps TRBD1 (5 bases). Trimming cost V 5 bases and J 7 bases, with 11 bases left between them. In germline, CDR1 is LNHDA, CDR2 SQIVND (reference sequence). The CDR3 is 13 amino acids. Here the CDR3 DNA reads TGTGCCAGTAGTCCCCGAGACAGTGAAAAACTGTTTTTT. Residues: CASSPRDSEKLFF.

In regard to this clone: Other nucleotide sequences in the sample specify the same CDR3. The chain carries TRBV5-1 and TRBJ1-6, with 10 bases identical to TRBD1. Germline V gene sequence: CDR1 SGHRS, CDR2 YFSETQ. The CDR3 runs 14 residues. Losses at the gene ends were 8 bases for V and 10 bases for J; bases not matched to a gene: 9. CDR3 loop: CASTPGQGNSPLHF. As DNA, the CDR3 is TGCGCCAGTACTCCGGGACAGGGGAACTCACCCCTCCACTTT.

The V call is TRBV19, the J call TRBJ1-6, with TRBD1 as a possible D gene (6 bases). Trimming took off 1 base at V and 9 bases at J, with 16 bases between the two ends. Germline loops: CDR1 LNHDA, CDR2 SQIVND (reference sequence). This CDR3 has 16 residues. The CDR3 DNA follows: TGTGCCAGTAGTATAGTCCAGGGGCCTGTCGGTTCACCCCTCCACTTT. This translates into CASSIVQGPVGSPLHF. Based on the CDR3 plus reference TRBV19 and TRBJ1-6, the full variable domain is DGGITQSPKYLFRKEGQNVTLSCEQNLNHDAMYWYRQDPGQGLRLIYYSQIVNDFQKGDIAEGYSVSREKKESFPLTVTSAQKNPTAFYLCASSIVQGPVGSPLHFGNGTRLTVT.

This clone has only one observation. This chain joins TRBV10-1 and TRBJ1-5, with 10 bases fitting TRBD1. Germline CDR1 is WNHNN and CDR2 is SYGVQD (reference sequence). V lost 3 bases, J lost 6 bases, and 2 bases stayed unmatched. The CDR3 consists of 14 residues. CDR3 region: CASSDGTGVQPQHF. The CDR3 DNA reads TGCGCCAGCAGTGACGGGACAGGGGTTCAGCCCCAGCATTTT.

As DNA, the CDR3 is TGTGCCAGCAGCTTCGGGACAGGGGGCGGCGAACAGCAGTTCTTC. The encoded protein is CASSFGTGGGEQQFF. This rearrangement joins TRBV11-1 to TRBJ2-1, with TRBD1 matching 12 bases. This CDR3 is built from 15 residues. Trimming removed 3 bases from V and 11 bases from J; junction bases left unmatched: 8. Germline V CDR1 and CDR2: SGHAT, FQDESV (reference sequence).

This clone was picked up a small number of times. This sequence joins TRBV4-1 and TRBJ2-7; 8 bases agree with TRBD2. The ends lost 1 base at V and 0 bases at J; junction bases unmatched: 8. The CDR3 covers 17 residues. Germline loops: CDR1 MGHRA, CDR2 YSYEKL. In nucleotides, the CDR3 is TGCGCCAGCAGCCAAGTATCCGGGACTAGGAGCTCCTACGAGCAGTACTTC. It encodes CASSQVSGTRSSYEQYF.

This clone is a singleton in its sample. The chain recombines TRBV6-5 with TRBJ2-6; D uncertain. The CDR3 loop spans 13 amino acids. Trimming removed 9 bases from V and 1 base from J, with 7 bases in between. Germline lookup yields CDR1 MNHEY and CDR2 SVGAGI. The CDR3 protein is CASVASGANVLTF. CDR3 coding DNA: TGTGCCAGTGTAGCATCTGGGGCCAACGTCCTGACTTTC.

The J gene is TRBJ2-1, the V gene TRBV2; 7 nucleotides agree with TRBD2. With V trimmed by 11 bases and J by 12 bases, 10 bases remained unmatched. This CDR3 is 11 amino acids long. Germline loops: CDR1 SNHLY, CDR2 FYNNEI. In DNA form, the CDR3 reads TGTGCCTCCATGGAAGCGGGAAGGCAGTTCTTC. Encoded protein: CASMEAGRQFF.

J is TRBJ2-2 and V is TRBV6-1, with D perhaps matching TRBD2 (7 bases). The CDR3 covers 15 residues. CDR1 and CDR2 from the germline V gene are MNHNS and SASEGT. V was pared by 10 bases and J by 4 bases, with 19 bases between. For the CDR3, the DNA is TGTGCCACCAGAAAGGGGGGGACGGGCACCGGGGAGCTGTTTTTT. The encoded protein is CATRKGGTGTGELFF.

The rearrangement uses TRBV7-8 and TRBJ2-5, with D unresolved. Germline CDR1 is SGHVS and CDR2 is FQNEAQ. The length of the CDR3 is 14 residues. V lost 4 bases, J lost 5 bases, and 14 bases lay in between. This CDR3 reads CASSSNWPPETQYF. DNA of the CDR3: TGTGCCAGCAGCTCGAATTGGCCCCCGGAGACCCAGTACTTC. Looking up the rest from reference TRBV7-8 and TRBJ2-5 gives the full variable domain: GAGVSQSPRYKVAKRGQDVALRCDPISGHVSLFWYQQALGQGPEFLTYFQNEAQLDKSGLPSDRFFAERPEGSVSTLKIQRTQQEDSAVYLCASSSNWPPETQYFGPGTRLLVL.

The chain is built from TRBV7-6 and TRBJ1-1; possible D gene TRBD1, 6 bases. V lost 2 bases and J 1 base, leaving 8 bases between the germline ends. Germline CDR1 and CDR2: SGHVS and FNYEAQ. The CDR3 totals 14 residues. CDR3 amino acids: CASSLSGQNTEAFF. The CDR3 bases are TGTGCCAGCAGCTTATCGGGACAGAACACTGAAGCTTTCTTT.

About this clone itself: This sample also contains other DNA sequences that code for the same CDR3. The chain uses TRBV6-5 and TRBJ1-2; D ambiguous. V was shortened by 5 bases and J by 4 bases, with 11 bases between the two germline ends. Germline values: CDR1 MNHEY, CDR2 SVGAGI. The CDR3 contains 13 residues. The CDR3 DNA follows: TGTGCCAGCAGTCCAGGAGGCCGCTATGGCTACACCTTC. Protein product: CASSPGGRYGYTF.

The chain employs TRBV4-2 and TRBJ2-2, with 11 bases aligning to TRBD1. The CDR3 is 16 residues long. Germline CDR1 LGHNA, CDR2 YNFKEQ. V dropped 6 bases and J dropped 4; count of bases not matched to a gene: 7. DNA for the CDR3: TGTGCCAGCAGATATCAGGACAGGGGGCGCACCGGGGAGCTGTTTTTT. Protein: CASRYQDRGRTGELFF.

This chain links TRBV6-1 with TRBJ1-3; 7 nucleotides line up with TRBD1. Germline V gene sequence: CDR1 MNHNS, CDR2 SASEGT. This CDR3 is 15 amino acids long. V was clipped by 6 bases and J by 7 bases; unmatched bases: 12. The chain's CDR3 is CASSDPGQAWNTIYF. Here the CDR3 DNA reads TGTGCCAGCAGCGACCCCGGACAGGCATGGAACACCATATATTTT.

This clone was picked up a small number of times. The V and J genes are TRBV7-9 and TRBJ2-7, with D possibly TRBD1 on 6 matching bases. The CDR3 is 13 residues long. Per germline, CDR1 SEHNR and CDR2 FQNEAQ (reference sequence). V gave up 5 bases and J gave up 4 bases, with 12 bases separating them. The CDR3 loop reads CASSQLQGYEQYF. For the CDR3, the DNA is TGTGCCAGCAGCCAGCTGCAGGGGTACGAGCAGTACTTC.

The chain's CDR3 is CASSVTAAWGYTF. As DNA, the CDR3 is TGTGCCAGCAGCGTCACAGCGGCCTGGGGCTACACCTTC. The chain has TRBV7-2 and TRBJ1-2, with D uncertain. CDR1 SGHTA and CDR2 FQGNSA come from the germline V gene. Deletions cut 5 bases from V and 8 bases from J, with 15 bases between. CDR3 size: 13 residues.

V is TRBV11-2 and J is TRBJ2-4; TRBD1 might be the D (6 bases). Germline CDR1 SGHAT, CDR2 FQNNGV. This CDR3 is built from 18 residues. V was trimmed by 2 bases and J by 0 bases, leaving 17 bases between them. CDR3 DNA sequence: TGTGCCAGCAGCTTAAATCAGGACAGAGAGAGAGCCAAAAACATTCAGTACTTC. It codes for CASSLNQDRERAKNIQYF.

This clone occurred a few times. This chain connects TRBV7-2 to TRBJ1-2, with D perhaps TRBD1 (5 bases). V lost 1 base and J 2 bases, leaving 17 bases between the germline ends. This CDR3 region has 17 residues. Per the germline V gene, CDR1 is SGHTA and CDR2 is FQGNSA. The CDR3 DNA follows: TGTGCCAGCAGCTTAGTAGTAGGGCAGGGCGGAAACTATGGCTACACCTTC. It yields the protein CASSLVVGQGGNYGYTF.